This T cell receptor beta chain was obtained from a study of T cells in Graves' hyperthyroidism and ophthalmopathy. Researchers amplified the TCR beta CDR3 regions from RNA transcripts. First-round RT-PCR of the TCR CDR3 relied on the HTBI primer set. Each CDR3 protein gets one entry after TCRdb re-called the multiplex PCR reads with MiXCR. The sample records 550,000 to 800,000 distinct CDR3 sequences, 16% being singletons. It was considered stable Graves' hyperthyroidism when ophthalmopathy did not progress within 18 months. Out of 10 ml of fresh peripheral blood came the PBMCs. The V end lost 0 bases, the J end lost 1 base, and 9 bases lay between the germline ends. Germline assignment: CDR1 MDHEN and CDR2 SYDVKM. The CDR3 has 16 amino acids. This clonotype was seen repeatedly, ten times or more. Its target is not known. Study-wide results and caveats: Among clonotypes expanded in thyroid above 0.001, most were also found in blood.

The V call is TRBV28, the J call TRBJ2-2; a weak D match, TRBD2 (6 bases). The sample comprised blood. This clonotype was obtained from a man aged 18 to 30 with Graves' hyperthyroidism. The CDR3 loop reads CASSLWGGENTGELFF. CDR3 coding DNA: TGTGCCAGCAGTTTATGGGGCGGGGAGAACACCGGGGAGCTGTTTTTT.